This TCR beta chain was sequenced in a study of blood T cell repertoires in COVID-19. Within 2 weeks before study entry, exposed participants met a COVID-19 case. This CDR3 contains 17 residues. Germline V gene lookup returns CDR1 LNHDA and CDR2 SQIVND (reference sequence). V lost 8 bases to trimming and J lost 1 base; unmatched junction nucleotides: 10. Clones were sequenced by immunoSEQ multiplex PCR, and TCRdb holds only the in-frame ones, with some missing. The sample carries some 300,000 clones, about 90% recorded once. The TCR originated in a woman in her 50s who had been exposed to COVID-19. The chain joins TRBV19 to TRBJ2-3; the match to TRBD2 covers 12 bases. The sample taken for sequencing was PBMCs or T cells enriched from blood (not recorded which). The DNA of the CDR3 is TGTGCCAGTGTTCCGACTAGCGGGGGTAAACGCACAGATACGCAGTATTTT. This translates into CASVPTSGGKRTDTQYF.